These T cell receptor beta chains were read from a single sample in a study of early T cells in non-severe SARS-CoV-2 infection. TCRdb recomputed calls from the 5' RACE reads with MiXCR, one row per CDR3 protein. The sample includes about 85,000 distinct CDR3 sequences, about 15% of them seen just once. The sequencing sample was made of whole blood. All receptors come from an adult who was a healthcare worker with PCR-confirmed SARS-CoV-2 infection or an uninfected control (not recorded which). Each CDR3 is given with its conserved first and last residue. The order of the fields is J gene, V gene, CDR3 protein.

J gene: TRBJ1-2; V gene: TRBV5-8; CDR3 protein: CASSLLNNYGYTF
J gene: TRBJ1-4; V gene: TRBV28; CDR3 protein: CASTRTGLEEKLFF
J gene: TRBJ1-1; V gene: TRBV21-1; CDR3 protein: CASSKAGTTAGSTEAFF
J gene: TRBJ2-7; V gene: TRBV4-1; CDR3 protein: CASSQDTYEQYF
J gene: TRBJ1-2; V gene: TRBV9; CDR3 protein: CASSAGSGYTF
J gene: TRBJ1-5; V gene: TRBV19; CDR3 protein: CASSQTGGGQPQHF
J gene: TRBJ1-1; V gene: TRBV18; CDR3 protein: CASSINRGGAFF
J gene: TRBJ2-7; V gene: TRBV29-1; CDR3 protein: CSVEGSTYEQYF
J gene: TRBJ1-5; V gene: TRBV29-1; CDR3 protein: CSATTGVDNQPQHF
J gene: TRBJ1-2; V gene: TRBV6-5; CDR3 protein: CASTKSGHLYGYTF
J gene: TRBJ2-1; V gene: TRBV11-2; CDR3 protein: CASSLYRLAGGPVGEQFF
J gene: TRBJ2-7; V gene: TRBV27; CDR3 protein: CASSSWGGSYEQYF
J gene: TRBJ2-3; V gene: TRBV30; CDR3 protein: CACLGGRGGVSTDTQYF
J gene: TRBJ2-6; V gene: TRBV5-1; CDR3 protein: CASSYGQGAGANVLTF
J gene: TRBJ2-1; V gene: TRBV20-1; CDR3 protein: CSASTVASGYEQFF
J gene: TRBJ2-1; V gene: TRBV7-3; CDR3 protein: CASSRRLAGTGGYNEQFF
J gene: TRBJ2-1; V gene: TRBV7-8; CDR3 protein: CASSRGLADINEQFF
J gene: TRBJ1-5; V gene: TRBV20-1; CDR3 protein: CSATLTGGSNQPQHF
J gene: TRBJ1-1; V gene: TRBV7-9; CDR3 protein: CASSLVDSYTEAFF
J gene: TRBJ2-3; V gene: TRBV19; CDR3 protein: CASRAGGPPDTQYF
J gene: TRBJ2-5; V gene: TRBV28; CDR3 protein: CASSGRGQDETQYF
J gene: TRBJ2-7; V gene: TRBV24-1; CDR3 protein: CATSATGDEQYF
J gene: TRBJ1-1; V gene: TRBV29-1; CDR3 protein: CSVALMGSSTEAFF
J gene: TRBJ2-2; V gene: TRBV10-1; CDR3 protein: CASGIGRGTGELFF
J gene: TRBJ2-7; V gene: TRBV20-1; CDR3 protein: CSALIGFEQYF
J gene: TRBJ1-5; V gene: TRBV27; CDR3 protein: CASSLGQGADQPQHF
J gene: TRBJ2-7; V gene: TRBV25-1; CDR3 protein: CASGAGAYEQYF
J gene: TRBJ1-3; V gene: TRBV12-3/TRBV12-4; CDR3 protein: CASRAEAAGNTIYF
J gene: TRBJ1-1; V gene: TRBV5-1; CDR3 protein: CASSSETPNTEAFF
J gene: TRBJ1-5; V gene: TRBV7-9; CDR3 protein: CASSSEEGVGDNQPQHF
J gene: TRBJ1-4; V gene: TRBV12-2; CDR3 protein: CASRLDRGAANEKLFF
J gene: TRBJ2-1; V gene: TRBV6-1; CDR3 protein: CASVGGTFLYNEQFF
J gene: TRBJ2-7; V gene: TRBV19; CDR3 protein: CASSSRLAPSYEQYF
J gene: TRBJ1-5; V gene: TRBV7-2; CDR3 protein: CGSSLRGNQPQHF
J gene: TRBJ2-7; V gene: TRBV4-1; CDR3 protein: CASSQDPAPYEQYF
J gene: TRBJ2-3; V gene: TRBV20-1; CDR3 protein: CSAGTTPSTDTQYF
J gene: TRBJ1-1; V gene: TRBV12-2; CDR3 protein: CASRPGTGMPTEAFF
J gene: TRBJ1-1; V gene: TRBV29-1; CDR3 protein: CSVPAAGKLFMNTEAFF
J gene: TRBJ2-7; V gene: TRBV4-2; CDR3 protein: CASSQTLVETYEQYF
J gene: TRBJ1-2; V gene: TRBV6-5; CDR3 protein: CASSRTEKSTSDYTF
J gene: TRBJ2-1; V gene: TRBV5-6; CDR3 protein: CASTQTSSYNEQFF
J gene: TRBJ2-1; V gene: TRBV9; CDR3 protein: CASSVEASGTEQFF
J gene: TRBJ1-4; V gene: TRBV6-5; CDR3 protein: CASSRTTRGRGEKLFF
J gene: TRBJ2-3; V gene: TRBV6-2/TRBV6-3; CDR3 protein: CASSPGQGPNTDTQYF
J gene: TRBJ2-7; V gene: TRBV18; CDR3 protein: CASSLLVGAYEQYF
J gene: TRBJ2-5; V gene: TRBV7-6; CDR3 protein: CASTSRTSGSETQYF